Given below is one TCR beta chain in context. This sample stems from a study of blood T cell repertoires in COVID-19. Study overall: Samples of COVID-19 (acute and convalescent) were obtained from the United States, Italy and Spain. In each case, the material was cDNA or gDNA derived from T cells, B-cell-depleted T cells, or PBMCs.

As originally analysed: Nucleated cell number was recorded as an estimate derived from reference gene primer amplification. Libraries were prepared by immunoSEQ multiplex PCR; TCRdb keeps only in-frame clonotypes and omits some of them. V and J calls and clone size come straight from that table; D and trimming were deduced from the DNA. The sample includes 200,000 to 250,000 clones, over 60% seen only once; the top ten take approximately 6.6%. The trim removed 4 bases at V and 2 bases at J, leaving 10 bases unmatched. Germline V gene lookup returns CDR1 KGHDR and CDR2 SFDVKD. The CDR3 runs to 17 residues.

This clonotype was obtained from a woman in her 70s with acute or convalescent COVID-19. The V gene is TRBV24-1, the J gene TRBJ2-1; TRBD1 matches at 7 bases. Sample: peripheral blood. The CDR3 DNA reads TGTGCCACCAGTGACTCGACCGGGACAGCCGCCTACAATGAGCAGTTCTTC. Amino acid sequence: CATSDSTGTAAYNEQFF.